This section outlines one T cell receptor beta chain sequence together with its context. This clonotype was seen just once. It has no known antigen specificity. No base qualities exist here, and no much larger clone lies one base off it. A lone read gives weak evidence. The sample comes from a study of identical twins (dated by TCRdb to 2016 to 2018). The study in broad terms: TCR alpha and beta repertoires from monozygotic twins, unrelated adults of various ages and cord blood were deep-sequenced to test whether fetal clonotypes persist. To rule out contamination, replicate twin experiments were performed at different times with different library preparation protocols. Here is what the overall study found, with its caveats: Out-of-frame TCR alpha sequences shared between twins showed an excess of low generation-probability sequences compared with coincidental sharing between unrelated individuals. Abundant cord blood beta clonotypes carried fewer insertions; young adult naive repertoires showed a weaker similar trend, while memory repertoires showed none. Zero-insertion analyses could be partly confounded by invariant T cells such as MAIT and iNKT, though diverse VJ usage argued against such confounding for most clonotypes. A weaker excess of twin sharing was found in beta out-of-frame sequences because the signal-to-noise ratio was lowered by fewer shared sequences. Because the same donors could not be followed over many years, the conclusions relied on cross-sectional statistical analysis. In monozygotic twins, recombination models systematically underestimated out-of-frame TCR alpha sharing, but the models matched the sharing seen between unrelated individuals.

Between the V and J ends, shortened by 6 bases and 4 bases respectively, the junction contains 22 bases. The germline V gene (reference sequence) gives CDR1 as SGHAT and CDR2 as FQDESV. The cysteine opens and the phenylalanine closes a CDR3 of 18 amino acids. CDR3 DNA only is kept here, 54 bases in frame from base 1. Every donor was a healthy Caucasian. Three unrelated non-twin adults were also sequenced: a male aged 18 to 30, a male aged 50 to 60 and a female aged 50 to 60. Using Miltenyi CD45RO+ enrichment and human naive T-cell isolation kits, memory (CD45RO+) and naive T cells were isolated from PBMC. Libraries were made using 5' RACE. TCRdb names Illumina HiSeq 2000 as the instrument used. A universal primer binding site was introduced by template switching, and a unique molecular identifier was present in the final cDNA, enabling accurate counting of TCR cDNA molecules. First-strand cDNA for TCR alpha and beta chains was synthesized from specific primers in the conserved constant-segment region. To control for contamination, every cDNA library was double barcoded, receiving both a SMART-Mk sample barcode and Illumina barcodes. TruSeq adapter sequences and Illumina sample barcodes were added in two successive PCR steps. TCR alpha and beta cDNA libraries were sequenced on the Illumina HiSeq platform with custom primers. The source study handled its data this way. MiGEC was used to process raw reads and extract unique molecular identifiers, and MiXCR was used to find CDR3 positions. Recombination models were inferred per individual with the repgenHMM and IGoR tools using an EM algorithm. The analysis of shared clonotypes was done with the tcR package in R, with sharing normalized by the product of cloneset sizes. To study raw recombination free of thymic and clonal selection effects, out-of-frame nonproductive sequences were analyzed. TCRdb handled the public reads itself, with Q25 trimming in fastp and clone calling in MiXCR, and kept productive beta chains. Under each unique CDR3 protein, matching rows form one entry showing the most common genes and DNA. TCRdb's processing, not the study's, gives the V and J calls here. Counted in this sample were roughly 690,000 distinct CDR3 sequences; around 5.7% of them appeared once. The top ten hold roughly 2% of the sample.

The chain is made from TRBV11-1 and TRBJ2-6; the D match is possibly TRBD1 or TRBD2, with 6 bases aligned in each. The clonotype was recovered from a man aged 18 to 30 in good health. The sequenced sample consisted of naive T cells sorted from blood. The cell subset or site label, read with the paper, signifies: cells isolated with a human naive T-cell isolation kit. The CDR3 reads CASRPGPKGGTGANVLTF. The DNA is TGTGCCAGCAGGCCCGGCCCCAAAGGGGGGACCGGGGCCAACGTCCTGACTTTC.